The next 14 T cell receptor beta chains were all read from a single sample in a study of tumor and adjacent non-tumor tissue in lung cancer. No cell sorting was done before RNA was extracted from the tissue. A modified ARM-PCR protocol with three rounds of nested PCR amplified TCRbeta. MiXCR, run by TCRdb on the multiplex PCR reads, gives a single entry per CDR3 protein. The sample lists fewer than 130,000 distinct CDR3 sequences; roughly 84% were seen once. The sequenced sample was lung tumor tissue. These receptors were taken from a man aged 65 to 85 with non-small cell lung cancer.

Points on this clonotype: An end of the junction differs from the germline gene, which may be a read error. The V gene is TRBV12-3 or TRBV12-4, the J gene TRBJ2-1; either TRBD1 or TRBD2 may supply D (6 bases each). The CDR3 length is 15 residues. CDR3 DNA sequence: TGTGCCAGCGGACGAGTCGGGGGCAACAACAATGAGCAATTCTTC. Residues: CASGRVGGNNNEQFF.

The table lists this clonotype with a few counts. The V and J genes are TRBV6-5 and TRBJ1-6; possibly TRBD1 for D (6 bases). The CDR3 sequence is 16 residues long. CDR1 MNHEY and CDR2 SVGAGI come from the germline V gene. Trimming stripped 0 bases from V and 17 bases from J, with 23 bases between. The CDR3 region has the DNA TGTGCCAGCAGTTACTCGAGGGGGGCTTATAATTCACCAATCCACTTT. This gives the protein CASSYSRGAYNSPIHF.

The sample holds one count of this clonotype. One junction end disagrees with the germline gene, perhaps due to a read error. The V and J genes are TRBV6-5 and TRBJ2-7, with D possibly being TRBD1 or TRBD2 (6 bases each). The CDR3 consists of 16 residues. Germline V gene sequence: CDR1 MNHEY, CDR2 SVGAGI. Here the CDR3 DNA reads TGTGCCAGCAGTTTTCGGGGGTCCGGGGGCAATTACGAGCAGTGCTTC. It codes for CASSFRGSGGNYEQCF.

Comments on this clonotype: The missing conserved phenylalanine or tryptophan at the end of this CDR3 makes a read error likely. No DNA is shown, since the ends of the CDR3 on it are uncertain; the CDR3 is the one TCRdb lists. This chain joins TRBV11-2 and TRBJ2-7; TRBD1 is the table's D call, not checked against the DNA. Including both end residues, the CDR3 is 15 amino acids long. CDR1 is SGHAT and CDR2 is FQNNGV in the germline V gene. The CDR3 is CASNLDQGAPYEQYL.

The chain couples TRBV19 to TRBJ2-3, with TRBD1 matching 12 bases. V lost 6 bases to trimming and J lost 2 bases; unmatched junction nucleotides: 3. Germline CDR1 LNHDA, CDR2 SQIVND (reference sequence). The CDR3 runs 15 residues. CDR3 in DNA: TGTGCCAGTAGCGTGGGACAGGGGGCCACAGATACGCAGTATTTT. This sequence encodes CASSVGQGATDTQYF.

In this sample, this clonotype turned up once. The germline gene is not matched at one end of the junction; a read error may be the cause. V is TRBV7-9 and J is TRBJ1-2; possible D gene TRBD1, 6 bases. CDR1 and CDR2 (germline): SEHNR, FQNEAQ (reference sequence). This CDR3 has 15 residues. This chain's CDR3 is CTSSSEGVRFFGYTF. The CDR3 region has the DNA TGTACCAGCAGCTCAGAGGGGGTCAGATTTTTTGGCTACACCTTC. Full variable domain (rest looked up from reference TRBV7-9 and TRBJ1-2): DTGVSQNPRHKITKRGQNVTFRCDPISEHNRLYWYRQTLGQGPEFLTYFQNEAQLEKSRLLSDRFSAERPKGSFSTLEIQRTEQGDSAMYLCTSSSEGVRFFGYTFGSGTRLTVV.

Worth noting for this clonotype: Mismatch with germline at one junction end may stem from a read error. The CDR3 DNA reads TGTGCCAGCAGTTCTCTGGCGGCTGGGGCCAACGTCATGACTTTC. Protein product: CASSSLAAGANVMTF. The chain links TRBV6-5 to TRBJ2-6, with a possible D match to TRBD1 (5 bases). The CDR3 is made up of 15 amino acids. The germline V gene has CDR1 MNHEY and CDR2 SVGAGI.

This clonotype was seen more than once but under ten times. A read error may be the cause here, since a much bigger clone is one base away. The rearrangement uses TRBV28 and TRBJ2-7; no clear D. Germline values: CDR1 MDHEN, CDR2 SYDVKM. This CDR3 region has 12 residues. V was cut by 7 bases and J by 4 bases, with 11 bases left in between. CDR3 amino acids: CASNQQPYEQYF. The CDR3 DNA is TGTGCCAGCAACCAACAACCGTACGAGCAGTACTTC.

As to this clonotype: The CDR3 carries no conserved terminal phenylalanine or tryptophan, so it likely arises from a read error. This chain uses TRBV6-1 with TRBJ1-5; 10 bases line up with TRBD1. Germline-derived CDR1 and CDR2 are MNHNS and SASEGT. This CDR3 has 15 residues. The CDR3 bases are TGTGCCAGGAGTGAAGAGACAGGGGGCGTTCAGTCCCAGCATTTG. It translates to CARSEETGGVQSQHL.

In the case of this clonotype: Germline is not matched at one junction end, which may reflect a read error. CDR3 DNA sequence: TGTGCCAGCACTTCCGACTGGGGGCGGGAGACCCAGCACTTC. It translates to CASTSDWGRETQHF. The chain couples TRBV11-3 to TRBJ2-5; D may be TRBD2 (7 bases). From germline, CDR1 is SGHNT and CDR2 YENEEA. The CDR3 is 14 amino acids.

Comments on this clonotype: This may be a read error, as it is one base from a much larger clone. The chain links TRBV7-9 to TRBJ2-2; TRBD1 matches at 7 bases. Per the germline V gene, CDR1 is SEHNR and CDR2 is FQNEAQ (reference sequence). The CDR3 contains 15 residues. J was trimmed by 1 base and V by 4 bases; bases with no gene match: 3. CDR3 residues: CASSSWTGNTGELFF. The CDR3 coding sequence is TGTGCCAGCAGCTCCTGGACAGGGAACACCGGGGAGCTGTTTTTT.

The chain uses TRBV28 and TRBJ2-7; 8 bases map to TRBD1. The CDR3 runs 16 residues. CDR1 is MDHEN and CDR2 is SYDVKM in the germline V gene. Trimming removed 6 bases from V and 5 bases from J; junction bases left unmatched: 15. Written as DNA, the CDR3 is TGTGCCAGCAGGTTGGAAAGAGGACAGGGAAGCGACGAGCAGTACTTC. This gives the protein CASRLERGQGSDEQYF.

This chain uses TRBV11-2 with TRBJ1-1, with D uncertain. Trimming removed 5 bases from V and 4 bases from J, with 14 bases in between. CDR1 is SGHAT, CDR2 FQNNGV, per germline. This CDR3 comprises 14 residues. CDR3 loop: CASSLYRVFTEAFF. The CDR3 DNA reads TGTGCCAGCAGCCTATATAGGGTTTTCACTGAAGCTTTCTTT. Based on the CDR3 plus reference TRBV11-2 and TRBJ1-1, the full variable domain is EAGVAQSPRYKIIEKRQSVAFWCNPISGHATLYWYQQILGQGPKLLIQFQNNGVVDDSQLPKDRFSAERLKGVDSTLKIQPAKLEDSAVYLCASSLYRVFTEAFFGQGTRLTVV.

Notes on this clonotype: Compared with germline, one end of the junction differs, possibly owing to a read error. This sequence joins TRBV6-5 and TRBJ1-2; D ambiguous. CDR3 length: 15 residues. The germline gives CDR1 MNHEY, CDR2 SVGAGI. CDR3 sequence: CASSVTRMGAYGYTF. In nucleotides, the CDR3 is TGTGCAAGCAGTGTTACAAGGATGGGCGCTTATGGCTACACCTTC.